This entry lists 20 T cell receptor beta chains sequenced from one sample in a study of OX40 agonist ivuxolimab in advanced cancers. The repertoire was sequenced with immunoSEQ multiplex PCR; TCRdb's copy has only in-frame clones and lacks some. The table records approximately 62,000 clones, approximately 90% of them present only once. This specimen was CD4+ or CD8+ T cells sorted from blood, taken in a trial of the OX40 agonist ivuxolimab. These receptors came from an adult with an advanced solid tumor such as melanoma, head and neck, liver or kidney cancer.

This clone has more than one count but fewer than ten. Written as DNA, the CDR3 is TGTGCCACCAGCAGAGATTATGCTAGCGGGACCCATACCTACAATGAGCAGTTCTTC. Translating it yields CATSRDYASGTHTYNEQFF. The rearrangement uses TRBV15 and TRBJ2-1; the match to TRBD2 covers 9 bases. This CDR3 is 19 amino acids long. CDR1 is LNHNV and CDR2 is YYDKDF in the germline V gene (reference sequence). With 0 bases clipped from V and 2 bases from J, the junction kept 11 bases outside the gene matches.

This chain links TRBV21-1 with TRBJ2-1. TRBV21-1 is flagged as a pseudogene. The CDR3 is made up of 14 amino acids. CDR3 sequence (DNA): TGTGCCAGCAGCTTACCCGGGGCCATCGATGAGCAGTTCTTC. Amino acid sequence: CASSLPGAIDEQFF.

This chain uses TRBV7-8 with TRBJ2-2; 10 nucleotides align to TRBD2. Trimming cost V 1 base and J 0 bases; bases outside gene matches: 2. The CDR3 sequence is 17 residues long. Germline CDR1 is SGHVS and CDR2 is FQNEAQ. The CDR3 nucleotides read TGTGCCAGCAGCTTAGAAACTAGCGGGACGAACACCGGGGAGCTGTTTTTT. It is translated as CASSLETSGTNTGELFF.

This clone was observed once. This rearrangement joins TRBV18 to TRBJ2-2; a weak D match, TRBD1 (5 bases). The V gene lost 5 bases and the J gene lost 4 bases, with 14 bases spanning the gap. Germline V gene lookup returns CDR1 KGHSH and CDR2 LQKENI. The CDR3 has 15 amino acids. CDR3 coding DNA: TGTGCCAGCTCAACCAGGGTTGATAGCACCGGGGAGCTGTTTTTT. It encodes CASSTRVDSTGELFF.

The rearrangement uses TRBV28 and TRBJ1-1, with D uncertain. This CDR3 is 12 amino acids long. The V end was cut by 2 bases, the J end by 4 bases, with 5 bases between. Per germline, CDR1 MDHEN and CDR2 SYDVKM. The CDR3 spells CASSLRVTEAFF. The CDR3 region has the DNA TGTGCCAGCAGTTTAAGAGTCACTGAAGCTTTCTTT.

The rearrangement joins TRBV13 to TRBJ2-5, with 7 positions matching TRBD1. Germline V gene sequence: CDR1 PRHDT, CDR2 FYEKMQ (reference sequence). Germline trimming cut 4 bases from V and 1 base from J; bases unmatched to any gene: 6. CDR3 length: 15 residues. The CDR3, as DNA: TGTGCCAGCAGCTCCTGGGACAGCGCCCAAGAGACCCAGTACTTC. Its translation is CASSSWDSAQETQYF.

The gene calls are TRBV7-8 and TRBJ1-2; 7 nucleotides align to TRBD1. Germline V gives CDR1 SGHVS, CDR2 FQNEAQ. V was clipped by 1 base and J by 7 bases; unmatched bases: 9. This CDR3 has 15 residues. The CDR3 loop is CASSLGTGTEIGYTF. The CDR3, as DNA: TGTGCCAGCAGCTTAGGAACCGGGACAGAAATTGGCTACACCTTC.

The chain joins TRBV6-5 to TRBJ2-2; TRBD2 might be the D (6 bases). Germline V lookup: CDR1 MNHEY, CDR2 SVGAGI. Trimming cost V 5 bases and J 5 bases, with 15 bases left between them. This CDR3 has 15 amino acids. CDR3 sequence: CASSLLGRATGELFF. The CDR3 DNA is TGTGCCAGCAGTCTCCTCGGGAGAGCAACCGGGGAGCTGTTTTTT.

This clone came up a few times. V is TRBV4-1 and J is TRBJ2-1, with TRBD2 identical over 7 bases. After removal of 4 bases from V and 9 bases from J, the junction contained 9 bases not matched to a gene. The germline V gene encodes CDR1 MGHRA and CDR2 YSYEKL. The CDR3 length is 14 residues. This chain's CDR3 is CASSPLETSIEQFF. The DNA of the CDR3 is TGCGCCAGCAGCCCCCTAGAGACTAGCATTGAGCAGTTCTTC.

On this clone: Other nucleotide sequences from this sample produce the same CDR3. The chain uses TRBV5-1 and TRBJ2-7; 8 positions match TRBD1. V lost 2 bases, J lost 0 bases, and 1 base stayed unmatched. CDR1 is SGHRS and CDR2 is YFSETQ in the germline V gene. The CDR3 spans 14 residues. The CDR3 region is CASSLGQGSYEQYF. CDR3 DNA sequence: TGCGCCAGCAGCTTAGGACAGGGCTCCTACGAGCAGTACTTC. Combining the CDR3 with reference TRBV5-1 and TRBJ2-7 gives the whole variable domain KAGVTQTPRYLIKTRGQQVTLSCSPISGHRSVSWYQQTPGQGLQFLFEYFSETQRNKGNFPGRFSGRQFSNSRSEMNVSTLELGDSALYLCASSLGQGSYEQYFGPGTRLTVT.

V gene TRBV6-5 combines with J gene TRBJ1-1; D is ambiguous. CDR1 and CDR2 (germline): MNHEY, SVGAGI. Trimming took 2 bases from V and 2 from J, leaving 12 bases between them. CDR3 size: 15 residues. CDR3 loop: CASSYGRTSNTEAFF. The CDR3 DNA is TGTGCCAGCAGTTACGGCCGAACGAGCAACACTGAAGCTTTCTTT.

The rearrangement uses TRBV4-2 and TRBJ2-5; D is unresolved. From germline, CDR1 is LGHNA and CDR2 YNFKEQ. The CDR3 contains 13 residues. V was cut by 5 bases and J by 7 bases, with 14 bases left in between. The CDR3 bases are TGTGCCAGCAGCTTGGACGGCCCCCGGACCCAGTACTTC. It translates to CASSLDGPRTQYF.

V usage is TRBV7-9 and J usage is TRBJ2-3; maybe TRBD1 (5 bases). There are 12 residues in the CDR3. V lost 5 bases to trimming and J lost 6 bases, with 9 bases between them. The germline CDR1 and CDR2 sequences are SEHNR and FQNEAQ (reference sequence). As DNA, the CDR3 is TGTGCCAGCAGCCCAGGGCGGGATACGCAGTATTTT. It yields the protein CASSPGRDTQYF.

The chain employs TRBV7-9 and TRBJ1-1; maybe TRBD1 (5 bases). Per germline, CDR1 SEHNR and CDR2 FQNEAQ (reference sequence). The V and J ends lost 5 bases and 0 bases respectively, with 13 bases between them. The CDR3 covers 15 residues. The CDR3: CASSLPRQMNTEAFF. As DNA, the CDR3 is TGTGCCAGCAGCCTTCCCAGACAGATGAACACTGAAGCTTTCTTT.

The chain combines TRBV5-6 with TRBJ2-2; 14 positions match TRBD2. This CDR3 has 16 residues. With V trimmed by 4 bases and J by 6 bases, 5 bases remained unmatched. Looked up from germline, CDR1 is SGHDT and CDR2 is YYEEEE. This CDR3 reads CASSVGTSGSPGELFF. The CDR3 coding sequence is TGTGCCAGCAGCGTAGGGACTAGCGGGAGTCCCGGGGAGCTGTTTTTT. The full variable domain, in which reference TRBV5-6 and TRBJ2-2 provide the parts outside the CDR3, is DAGVTQSPTHLIKTRGQQVTLRCSPKSGHDTVSWYQQALGQGPQFIFQYYEEEERQRGNFPDRFSGHQFPNYSSELNVNALLLGDSALYLCASSVGTSGSPGELFFGEGSRLTVL.

This clone appeared once. J is TRBJ2-2 and V is TRBV4-2; D gene uncertain. Trimming shortened V by 1 base and J by 4 bases, and 13 bases separated the two germline ends. CDR3 length equals 16 residues. Germline V CDR1 and CDR2: LGHNA, YNFKEQ. The CDR3 spells CASSQGSVPGTGELFF. The CDR3 bases are TGTGCCAGCAGCCAAGGGTCCGTCCCCGGCACCGGGGAGCTGTTTTTT.

This clone is a singleton in its sample. This chain joins TRBV11-2 and TRBJ2-2; D remains ambiguous. Germline V gene data show CDR1 as SGHAT and CDR2 as FQNNGV. The V end lost 4 bases, the J end lost 3 bases, and 18 bases lay between the germline ends. The CDR3 runs to 17 residues. The CDR3 here is CASSSQTHTWDTGELFF. The CDR3 DNA follows: TGTGCCAGCAGCTCCCAAACGCACACCTGGGACACCGGGGAGCTGTTTTTT.

A word on this clone: Other DNA sequences of this sample code for an identical CDR3. The V call is TRBV18, the J call TRBJ2-7; D gene unclear. V lost 3 bases and J 2 bases, leaving 20 bases between the germline ends. The V gene's germline CDR1 is KGHSH and CDR2 LQKENI. The length of the CDR3 is 17 residues. The CDR3 reads CASSPVEPQETTYEQYF. The CDR3 coding sequence is TGTGCCAGCTCACCCGTTGAGCCCCAGGAAACTACCTACGAGCAGTACTTC.

The V gene is TRBV10-1, the J gene TRBJ2-1, with a tentative D call TRBD2 (6 bases). The CDR3 length is 15 residues. CDR1 is WNHNN, CDR2 SYGVQD, per germline (reference sequence). Between the trimmed V and J ends, which lost 0 bases and 5 bases, there was a span of 11 bases. The CDR3 region has the DNA TGCGCCAGCAGTGAGTCGGCTAGCGCTCACAATGAGCAGTTCTTC. It translates to CASSESASAHNEQFF.

The chain couples TRBV27 to TRBJ1-1; TRBD1 agrees at 7 bases. The trim removed 5 bases at V and 5 bases at J, leaving 8 bases unmatched. This CDR3 comprises 14 residues. Germline loops: CDR1 MNHEY, CDR2 SMNVEV (reference sequence). The CDR3 nucleotides are TGTGCCAGCAGTCTGACAGGGCAGAGAACTGAAGCTTTCTTT. This encodes CASSLTGQRTEAFF.